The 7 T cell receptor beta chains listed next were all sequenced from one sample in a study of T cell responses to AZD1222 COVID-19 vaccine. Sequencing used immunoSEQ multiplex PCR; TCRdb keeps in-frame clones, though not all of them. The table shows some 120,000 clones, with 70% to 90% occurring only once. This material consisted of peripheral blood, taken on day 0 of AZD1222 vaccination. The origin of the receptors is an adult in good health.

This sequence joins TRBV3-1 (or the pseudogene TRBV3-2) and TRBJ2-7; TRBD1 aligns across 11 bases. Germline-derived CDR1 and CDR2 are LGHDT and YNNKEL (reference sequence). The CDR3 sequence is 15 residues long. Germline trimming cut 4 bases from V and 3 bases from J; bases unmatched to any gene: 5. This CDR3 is CASSLRDRGYYEQYF. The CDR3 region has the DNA TGTGCCAGCAGCCTCCGGGACAGGGGGTACTACGAGCAGTACTTC.

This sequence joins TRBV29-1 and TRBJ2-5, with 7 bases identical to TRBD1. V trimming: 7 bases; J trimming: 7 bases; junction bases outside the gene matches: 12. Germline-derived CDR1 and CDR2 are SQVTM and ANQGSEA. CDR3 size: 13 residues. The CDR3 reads CSAGTALERTQYF. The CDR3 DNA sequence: TGCAGCGCTGGGACAGCGCTTGAGAGGACCCAGTACTTC. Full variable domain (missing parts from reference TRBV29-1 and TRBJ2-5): SAVISQKPSRDICQRGTSLTIQCQVDSQVTMMFWYRQQPGQSLTLIATANQGSEATYESGFVIDKFPISRPNLTFSTLTVSNMSPEDSSIYLCSAGTALERTQYFGPGTRLLVL.

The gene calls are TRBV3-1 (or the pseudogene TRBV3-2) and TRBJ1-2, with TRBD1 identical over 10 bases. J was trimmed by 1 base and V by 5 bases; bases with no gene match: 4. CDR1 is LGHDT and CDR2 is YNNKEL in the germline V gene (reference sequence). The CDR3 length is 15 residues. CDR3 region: CASSNRDRGNYGYTF. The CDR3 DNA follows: TGTGCCAGCAGCAACCGGGACAGGGGTAACTATGGCTACACCTTC.

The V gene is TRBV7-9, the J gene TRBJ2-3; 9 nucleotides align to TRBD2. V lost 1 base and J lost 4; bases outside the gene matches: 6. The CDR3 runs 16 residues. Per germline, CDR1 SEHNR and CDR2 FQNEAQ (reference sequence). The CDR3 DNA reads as TGTGCCAGCAGCTTAGGGGCTAGCGGGATCGCAGATACGCAGTATTTT. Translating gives CASSLGASGIADTQYF.

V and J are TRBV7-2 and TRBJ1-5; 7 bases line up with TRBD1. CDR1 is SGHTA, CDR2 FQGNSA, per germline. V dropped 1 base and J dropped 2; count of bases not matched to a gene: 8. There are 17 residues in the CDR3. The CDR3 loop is CASSLVPGGTGNQPQHF. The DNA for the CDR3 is TGTGCCAGCAGCTTAGTTCCAGGGGGTACGGGCAATCAGCCCCAGCATTTT.

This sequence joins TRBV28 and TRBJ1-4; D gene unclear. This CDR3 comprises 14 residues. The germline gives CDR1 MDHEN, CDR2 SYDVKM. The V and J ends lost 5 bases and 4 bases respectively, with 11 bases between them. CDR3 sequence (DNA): TGTGCCAGCAGTCCCCGGAGCGTTAATGAAAAACTGTTTTTT. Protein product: CASSPRSVNEKLFF.

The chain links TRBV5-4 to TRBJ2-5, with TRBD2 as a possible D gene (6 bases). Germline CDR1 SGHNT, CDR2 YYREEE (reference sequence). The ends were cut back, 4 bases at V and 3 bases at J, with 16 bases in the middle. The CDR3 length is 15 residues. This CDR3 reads CASSRILGGKETQYF. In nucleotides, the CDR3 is TGTGCCAGCAGCCGGATTTTGGGCGGGAAAGAGACCCAGTACTTC.